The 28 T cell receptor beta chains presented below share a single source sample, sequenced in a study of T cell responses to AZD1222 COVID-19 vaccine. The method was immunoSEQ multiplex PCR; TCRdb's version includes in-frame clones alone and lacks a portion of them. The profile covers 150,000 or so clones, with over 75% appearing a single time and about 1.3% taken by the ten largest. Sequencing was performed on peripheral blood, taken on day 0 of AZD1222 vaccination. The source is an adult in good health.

The CDR3 here is CASSTTGPGQPQHF. In nucleotides, the CDR3 is TGTGCCAGTAGTACAACAGGGCCCGGACAGCCCCAGCATTTT. V gene TRBV19 combines with J gene TRBJ1-5; a weak D match, TRBD1 (6 bases). This CDR3 spans 14 amino acids. V lost 4 bases and J 7 bases, leaving 14 bases between the germline ends. Germline V gives CDR1 LNHDA, CDR2 SQIVND (reference sequence).

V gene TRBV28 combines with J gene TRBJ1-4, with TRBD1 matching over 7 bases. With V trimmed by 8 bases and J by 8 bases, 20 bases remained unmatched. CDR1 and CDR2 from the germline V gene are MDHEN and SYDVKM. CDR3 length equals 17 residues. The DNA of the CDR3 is TGTGCCAGCTCCGACCAACCACCAGGGGGGCTCGAGGAAAAACTGTTTTTT. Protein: CASSDQPPGGLEEKLFF.

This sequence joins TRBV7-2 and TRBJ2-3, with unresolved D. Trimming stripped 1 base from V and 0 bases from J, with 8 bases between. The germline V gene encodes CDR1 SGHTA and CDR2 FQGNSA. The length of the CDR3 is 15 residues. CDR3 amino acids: CASSLGFRSTDTQYF. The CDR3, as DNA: TGTGCCAGCAGCTTAGGGTTTCGGAGCACAGATACGCAGTATTTT.

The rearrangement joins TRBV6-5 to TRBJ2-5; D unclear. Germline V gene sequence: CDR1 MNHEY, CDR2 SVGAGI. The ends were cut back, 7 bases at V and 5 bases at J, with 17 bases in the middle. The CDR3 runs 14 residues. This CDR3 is CASTEPGIRETQYF. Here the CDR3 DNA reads TGTGCCAGCACCGAACCTGGTATTCGGGAGACCCAGTACTTC.

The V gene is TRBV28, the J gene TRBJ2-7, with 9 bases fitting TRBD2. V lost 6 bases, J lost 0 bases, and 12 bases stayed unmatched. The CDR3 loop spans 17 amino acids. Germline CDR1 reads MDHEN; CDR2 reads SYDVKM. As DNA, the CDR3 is TGTGCCAGCAGATGGGGGAGACTAGCGGCCTCCTCCTACGAGCAGTACTTC. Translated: CASRWGRLAASSYEQYF.

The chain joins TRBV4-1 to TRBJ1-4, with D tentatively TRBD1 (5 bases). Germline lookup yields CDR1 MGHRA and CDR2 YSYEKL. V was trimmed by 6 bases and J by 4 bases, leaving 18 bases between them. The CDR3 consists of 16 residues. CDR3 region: CASRPTLGLDNEKLFF. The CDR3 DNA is TGCGCCAGCAGGCCCACCCTGGGACTGGATAATGAAAAACTGTTTTTT.

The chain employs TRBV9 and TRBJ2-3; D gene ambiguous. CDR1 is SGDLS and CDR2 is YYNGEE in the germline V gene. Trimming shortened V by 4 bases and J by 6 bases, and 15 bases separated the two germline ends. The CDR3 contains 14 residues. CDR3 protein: CASSPNGERDTQYF. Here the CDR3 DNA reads TGTGCCAGCAGCCCTAACGGAGAGAGGGATACGCAGTATTTT.

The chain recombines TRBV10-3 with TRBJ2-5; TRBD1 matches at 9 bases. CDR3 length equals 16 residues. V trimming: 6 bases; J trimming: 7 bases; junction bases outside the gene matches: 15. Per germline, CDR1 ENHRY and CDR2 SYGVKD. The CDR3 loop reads CAISHRGQGVSGTQYF. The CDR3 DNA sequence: TGTGCCATCAGCCACCGGGGACAGGGTGTTTCAGGGACCCAGTACTTC.

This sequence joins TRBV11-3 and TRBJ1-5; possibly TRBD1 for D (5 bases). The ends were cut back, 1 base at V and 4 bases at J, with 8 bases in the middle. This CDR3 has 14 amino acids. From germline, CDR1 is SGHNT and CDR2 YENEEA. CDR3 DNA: TGTGCCAGCAGCTTAGCAGGGTATAATCAGCCCCAGCATTTT. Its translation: CASSLAGYNQPQHF.

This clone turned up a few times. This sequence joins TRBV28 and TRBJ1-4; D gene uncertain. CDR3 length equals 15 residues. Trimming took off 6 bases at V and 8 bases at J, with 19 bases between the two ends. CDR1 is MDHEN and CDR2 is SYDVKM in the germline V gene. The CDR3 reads CASRNNRVLLEKLFF. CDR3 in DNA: TGTGCCAGCAGGAACAACCGGGTCCTTTTGGAAAAACTGTTTTTT.

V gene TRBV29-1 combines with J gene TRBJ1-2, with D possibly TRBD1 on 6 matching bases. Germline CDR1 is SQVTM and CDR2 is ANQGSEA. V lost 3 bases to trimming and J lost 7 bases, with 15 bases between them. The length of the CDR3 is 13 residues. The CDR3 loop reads CSVDYEQGGGYTF. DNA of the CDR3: TGCAGCGTTGATTACGAACAAGGGGGTGGCTACACCTTC.

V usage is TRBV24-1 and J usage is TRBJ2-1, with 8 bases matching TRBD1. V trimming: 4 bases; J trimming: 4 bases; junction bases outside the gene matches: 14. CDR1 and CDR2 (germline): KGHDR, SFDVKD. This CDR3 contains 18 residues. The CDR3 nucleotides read TGTGCCACCAGTGAATCTCCGGGACAGGCAAATCATTACAATGAGCAGTTCTTC. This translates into CATSESPGQANHYNEQFF.

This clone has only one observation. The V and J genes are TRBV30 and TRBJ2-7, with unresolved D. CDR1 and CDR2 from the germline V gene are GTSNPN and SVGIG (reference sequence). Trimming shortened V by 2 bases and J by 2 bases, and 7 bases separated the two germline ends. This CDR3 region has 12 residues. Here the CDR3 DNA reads TGTGCCTGGAGTTCAGCACCCTACGAGCAGTACTTC. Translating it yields CAWSSAPYEQYF.

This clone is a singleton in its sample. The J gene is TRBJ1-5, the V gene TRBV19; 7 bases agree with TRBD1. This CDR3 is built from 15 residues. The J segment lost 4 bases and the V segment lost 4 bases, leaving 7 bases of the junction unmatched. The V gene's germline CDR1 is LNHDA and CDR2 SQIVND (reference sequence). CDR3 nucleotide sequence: TGTGCCAGTAGTACCCCCAGGACAGGTAATCAGCCCCAGCATTTT. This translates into CASSTPRTGNQPQHF.

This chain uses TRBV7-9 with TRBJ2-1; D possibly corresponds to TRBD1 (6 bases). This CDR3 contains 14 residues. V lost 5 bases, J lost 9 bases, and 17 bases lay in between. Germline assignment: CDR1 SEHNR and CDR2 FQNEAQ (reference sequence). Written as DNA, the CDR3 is TGTGCCAGCAGCCCGGCGGGCAAGGGGGTTGAGCAGTTCTTC. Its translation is CASSPAGKGVEQFF.

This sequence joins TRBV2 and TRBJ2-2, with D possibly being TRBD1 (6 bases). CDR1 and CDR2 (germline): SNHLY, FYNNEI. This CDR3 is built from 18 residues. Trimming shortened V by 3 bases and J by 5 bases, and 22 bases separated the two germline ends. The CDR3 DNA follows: TGTGCCAGCAGTGAGAGGGGGTTGGCAGGGGTAAAGACCGGGGAGCTGTTTTTT. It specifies CASSERGLAGVKTGELFF.

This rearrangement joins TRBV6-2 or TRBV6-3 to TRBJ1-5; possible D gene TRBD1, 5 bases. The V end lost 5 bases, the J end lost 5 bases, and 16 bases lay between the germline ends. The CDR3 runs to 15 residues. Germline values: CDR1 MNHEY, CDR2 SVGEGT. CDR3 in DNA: TGTGCCAGCAGTAGTTTACCCCTAGGGGATCAGCCCCAGCATTTT. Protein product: CASSSLPLGDQPQHF.

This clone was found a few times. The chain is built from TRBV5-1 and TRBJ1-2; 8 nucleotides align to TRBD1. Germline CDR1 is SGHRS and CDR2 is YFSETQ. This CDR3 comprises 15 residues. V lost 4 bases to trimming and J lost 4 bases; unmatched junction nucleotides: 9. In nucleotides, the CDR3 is TGCGCCAGCAGCCAAACCGGACAGGGCCTCTATGGCTACACCTTC. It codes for CASSQTGQGLYGYTF. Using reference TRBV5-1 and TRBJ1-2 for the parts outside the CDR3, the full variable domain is KAGVTQTPRYLIKTRGQQVTLSCSPISGHRSVSWYQQTPGQGLQFLFEYFSETQRNKGNFPGRFSGRQFSNSRSEMNVSTLELGDSALYLCASSQTGQGLYGYTFGSGTRLTVV.

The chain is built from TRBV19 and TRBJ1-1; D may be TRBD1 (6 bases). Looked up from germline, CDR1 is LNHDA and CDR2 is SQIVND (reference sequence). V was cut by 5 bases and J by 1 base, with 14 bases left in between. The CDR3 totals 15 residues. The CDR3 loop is CASSGGAGSNTEAFF. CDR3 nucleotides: TGTGCCAGTAGTGGGGGCGCGGGGTCGAACACTGAAGCTTTCTTT.

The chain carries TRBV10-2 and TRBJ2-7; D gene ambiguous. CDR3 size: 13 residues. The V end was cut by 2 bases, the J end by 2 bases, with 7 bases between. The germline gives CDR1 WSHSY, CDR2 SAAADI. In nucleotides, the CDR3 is TGCGCCAGCAGTGAGGGCCCAACCTACGAGCAGTACTTC. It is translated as CASSEGPTYEQYF.

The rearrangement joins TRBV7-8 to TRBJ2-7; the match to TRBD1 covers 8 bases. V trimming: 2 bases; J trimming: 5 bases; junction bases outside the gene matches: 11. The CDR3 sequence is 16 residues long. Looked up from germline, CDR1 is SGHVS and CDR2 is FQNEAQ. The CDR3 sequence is CASSLLRGRINHEQYF. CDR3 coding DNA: TGTGCCAGCAGCTTACTCAGGGGGCGCATCAACCACGAGCAGTACTTC.

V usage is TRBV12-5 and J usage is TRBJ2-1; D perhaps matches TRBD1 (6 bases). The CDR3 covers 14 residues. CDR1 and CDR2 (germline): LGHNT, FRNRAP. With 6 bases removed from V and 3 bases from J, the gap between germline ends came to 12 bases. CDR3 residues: CASGQGSLYNEQFF. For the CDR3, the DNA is TGTGCTAGTGGGCAGGGGTCTCTCTACAATGAGCAGTTCTTC.

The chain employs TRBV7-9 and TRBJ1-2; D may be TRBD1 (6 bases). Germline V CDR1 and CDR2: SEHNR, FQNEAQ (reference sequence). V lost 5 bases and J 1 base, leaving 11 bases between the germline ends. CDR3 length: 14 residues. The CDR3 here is CASSEPGVNYGYTF. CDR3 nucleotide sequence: TGTGCCAGCAGCGAACCAGGGGTTAACTATGGCTACACCTTC.

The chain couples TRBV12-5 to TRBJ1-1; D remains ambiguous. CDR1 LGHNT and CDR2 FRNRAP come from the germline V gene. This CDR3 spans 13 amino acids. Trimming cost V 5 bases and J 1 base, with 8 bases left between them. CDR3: CASGPGWNTEAFF. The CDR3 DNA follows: TGTGCTAGTGGTCCTGGATGGAACACTGAAGCTTTCTTT.

The CDR3 here is CASTRLAGGRGTQYF. DNA for the CDR3: TGTGCCAGCACCCGACTAGCGGGAGGTAGGGGTACGCAGTATTTT. The chain carries TRBV6-5 and TRBJ2-3; TRBD2 matches at 13 bases. Germline V CDR1 and CDR2: MNHEY, SVGAGI. CDR3 size: 15 residues. J lost 8 bases, V lost 7 bases, and 9 bases had no gene match.

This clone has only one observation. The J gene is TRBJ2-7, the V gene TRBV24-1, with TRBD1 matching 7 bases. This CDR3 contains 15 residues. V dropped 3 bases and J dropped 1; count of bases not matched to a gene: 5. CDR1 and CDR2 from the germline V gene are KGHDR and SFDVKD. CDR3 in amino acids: CATSDPTGPSYEQYF. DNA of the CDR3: TGTGCCACCAGTGATCCGACAGGGCCGTCCTACGAGCAGTACTTC.

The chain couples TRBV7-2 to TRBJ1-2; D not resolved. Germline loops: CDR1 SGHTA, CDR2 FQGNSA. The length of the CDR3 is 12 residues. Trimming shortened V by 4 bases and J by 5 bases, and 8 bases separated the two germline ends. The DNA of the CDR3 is TGTGCCAGCAGCTCGGACGGGTATGGCTACACCTTC. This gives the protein CASSSDGYGYTF.

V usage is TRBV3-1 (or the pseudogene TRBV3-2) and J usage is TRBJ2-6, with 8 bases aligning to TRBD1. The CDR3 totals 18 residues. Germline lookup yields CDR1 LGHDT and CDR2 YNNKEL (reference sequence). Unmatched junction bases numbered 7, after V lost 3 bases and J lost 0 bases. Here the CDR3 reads CASSHTTGVRSGANVLTF. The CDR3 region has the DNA TGTGCCAGCAGCCACACGACAGGGGTCCGCTCTGGGGCCAACGTCCTGACTTTC.